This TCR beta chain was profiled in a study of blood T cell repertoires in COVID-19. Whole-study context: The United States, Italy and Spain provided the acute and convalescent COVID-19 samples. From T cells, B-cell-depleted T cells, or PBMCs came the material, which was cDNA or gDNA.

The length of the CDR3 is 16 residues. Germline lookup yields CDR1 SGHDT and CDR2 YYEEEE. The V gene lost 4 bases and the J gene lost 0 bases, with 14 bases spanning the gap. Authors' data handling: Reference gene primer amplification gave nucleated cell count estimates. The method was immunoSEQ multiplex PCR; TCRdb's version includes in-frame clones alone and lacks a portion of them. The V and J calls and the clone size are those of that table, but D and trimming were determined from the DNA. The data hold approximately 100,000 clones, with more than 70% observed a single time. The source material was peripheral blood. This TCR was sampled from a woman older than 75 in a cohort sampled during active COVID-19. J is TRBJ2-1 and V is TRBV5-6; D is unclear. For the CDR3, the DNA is TGTGCCAGCAGCCCCAGCGTCGAAAGCTCCTACAATGAGCAGTTCTTC. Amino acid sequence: CASSPSVESSYNEQFF.